This T cell receptor (beta chain) was recorded in a study of early T cells in non-severe SARS-CoV-2 infection. This CDR3 is 15 amino acids long. Trimming cost V 5 bases and J 5 bases; bases outside gene matches: 7. The germline V gene encodes CDR1 MDHEN and CDR2 SYDVKM. TCRdb re-analysed the 5' RACE reads in MiXCR, keeping a single row per CDR3 protein. The table records tens of thousands of distinct CDR3 sequences, 14% of them present only once. This clonotype has just a few counts. The V gene is TRBV28, the J gene TRBJ2-5; the match to TRBD2 covers 11 bases. Sample: whole blood. This receptor was obtained from an adult who was a healthcare worker with PCR-confirmed SARS-CoV-2 infection or an uninfected control (not recorded which). CDR3 coding DNA: TGTGCCAGCAGTCCCCCGACTAGCGGGGTGGAGACCCAGTACTTC. Residues: CASSPPTSGVETQYF.